These 8 T cell receptor beta chains were all obtained from the same sample, sequenced in a study of T-cell reconstitution after alpha-beta-depleted transplantation in children. Unique molecular identifiers were used to barcode this TCRbeta library. TCRdb reanalysed the PCR reads using MiXCR and keeps one entry per CDR3 protein. The data contain about 240,000 distinct CDR3 sequences, roughly a quarter of them singletons. The specimen comprised PBMCs, sampled before TCRalphabeta/CD19-depleted stem cell transplant. The receptors derive from a girl aged 2 to 10 with Fanconi anemia, due to receive a stem cell transplant.

This clonotype was observed many times. The chain employs TRBV10-3 and TRBJ2-3, with 10 nucleotides matching TRBD1. The trim removed 6 bases at V and 4 bases at J, leaving 13 bases unmatched. Germline V gives CDR1 ENHRY, CDR2 SYGVKD. This CDR3 has 17 residues. This chain's CDR3 is CAIRATGTGEFADTQYF. The CDR3, as DNA: TGTGCCATCAGGGCCACCGGGACAGGGGAGTTTGCAGATACGCAGTATTTT.

This clonotype was recorded a few times. The chain links TRBV12-5 to TRBJ2-5; the match to TRBD2 covers 12 bases. The CDR3 spans 16 residues. Trimming cost V 4 bases and J 4 bases; bases outside gene matches: 7. Germline loops: CDR1 LGHNT, CDR2 FRNRAP. In DNA form, the CDR3 reads TGTGCTAGTGGTTCGACCCCGGGACTAGCGGGAGAGACCCAGTACTTC. Amino acids: CASGSTPGLAGETQYF.

Comment on this clonotype: An end of the junction differs from the germline gene, which may be a read error. This chain's CDR3 is CCARVFTISSGSIYEQYF. The CDR3 DNA follows: TGCTGTGCTAGAGTTTTTACTATTAGTAGCGGGAGTATCTACGAGCAGTACTTC. This sequence joins TRBV20-1 and TRBJ2-7; 9 bases agree with TRBD2. The CDR3 extends over 18 amino acids. CDR1 DFQATT and CDR2 SNEGSKA come from the germline V gene (reference sequence).

The sample holds a few counts of this clonotype. V usage is TRBV29-1 and J usage is TRBJ2-1; 14 bases are shared with TRBD2. Germline lookup yields CDR1 SQVTM and CDR2 ANQGSEA. CDR3 length equals 14 residues. The CDR3 DNA follows: TGCAGTCCATATCCGGGACTAGCGGGAGATGAGCAGTTCTTC. Translating gives CSPYPGLAGDEQFF.

At least ten counts were recorded for this clonotype. The chain combines TRBV20-1 with TRBJ1-6; D gene ambiguous. V dropped 3 bases and J dropped 5 bases, with 11 bases sitting between them. The CDR3 length is 14 residues. Germline lookup yields CDR1 DFQATT and CDR2 SNEGSKA (reference sequence). CDR3 loop: CSARDPVNNSPLHF. The CDR3 DNA reads as TGCAGTGCTAGGGACCCGGTCAATAATTCACCCCTCCACTTT.

This clonotype came up many times. This chain connects TRBV20-1 to TRBJ1-3, with D maybe TRBD1 (6 bases). Germline assignment: CDR1 DFQATT and CDR2 SNEGSKA (reference sequence). The CDR3 is 13 amino acids. V gave up 4 bases and J gave up 2 bases, with 9 bases separating them. CDR3 residues: CSATQGTGNTIYF. For the CDR3, the DNA is TGCAGTGCTACACAGGGAACTGGAAACACCATATATTTT.

This chain links TRBV4-2 with TRBJ2-5; D unresolved. Germline V CDR1 and CDR2: LGHNA, YNFKEQ. This CDR3 contains 15 residues. V lost 1 base, J lost 1 base, and 10 bases lay in between. The CDR3 nucleotides are TGTGCCAGCAGCCAAGCTCAGAAGGGCCAAGAGACCCAGTACTTC. Protein sequence: CASSQAQKGQETQYF.

This clonotype was recorded many times. The CDR3 loop reads CASSGGGSSYNEQFF. The CDR3 DNA reads as TGTGCCAGCAGTGGCGGCGGGAGTTCCTACAATGAGCAGTTCTTC. The rearrangement uses TRBV7-9 and TRBJ2-1, with 7 positions matching TRBD2. The ends lost 6 bases at V and 1 base at J; junction bases unmatched: 6. In germline, CDR1 is SEHNR, CDR2 FQNEAQ (reference sequence). The CDR3 runs 15 residues.